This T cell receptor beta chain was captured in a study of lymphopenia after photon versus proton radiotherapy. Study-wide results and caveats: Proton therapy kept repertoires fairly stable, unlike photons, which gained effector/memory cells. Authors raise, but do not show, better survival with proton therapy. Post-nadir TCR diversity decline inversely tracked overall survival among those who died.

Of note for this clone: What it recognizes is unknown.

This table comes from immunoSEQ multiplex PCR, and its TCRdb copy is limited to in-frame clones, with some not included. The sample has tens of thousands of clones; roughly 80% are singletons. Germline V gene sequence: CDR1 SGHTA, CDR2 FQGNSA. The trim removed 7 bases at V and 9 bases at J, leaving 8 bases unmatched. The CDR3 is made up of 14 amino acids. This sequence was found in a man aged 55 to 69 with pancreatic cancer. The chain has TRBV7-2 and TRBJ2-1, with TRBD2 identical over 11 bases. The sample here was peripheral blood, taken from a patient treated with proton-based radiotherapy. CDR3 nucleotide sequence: TGTGCCAGCACCGTAGCGGGAGGGCCAGTTGAGCAGTTCTTC. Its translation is CASTVAGGPVEQFF.